This T cell receptor (beta chain) was retrieved from a study of shared clonotypes between healthy human individuals. Study summary: Those who served as donors were a couple of women and a few men between the ages of 18 and 49.

The V gene's germline CDR1 is KGHSH and CDR2 LQKENI. V lost 4 bases and J 6 bases, leaving 7 bases between the germline ends. This CDR3 region has 12 residues. There are a few counts of this clone. Its cognate antigen is unknown. Whole-study results and caveats: Researchers found naive subsets generally carried larger estimated richness than memory subsets.

Donors comprised healthy HIV-negative adults lacking recent acute infections or vaccinations. Sorted-subset replicate PCR reactions contained 200 ng DNA, corresponding to about 30,000 T cell genomes. The table came from immunoSEQ multiplex PCR; TCRdb's copy has only in-frame clones and leaves some out. This table holds over a million clones, about 96% found once. Sequencing was carried out using naive CD4+ T cells sorted from blood. Subset indicated: CD45RA+ positively selected. The V and J genes are TRBV18 and TRBJ2-1; D uncertain. The receptor was isolated from a man aged 30 to 45 in good health. CDR3 sequence: CASSRVFNEQFF. As DNA, the CDR3 is TGTGCCAGCTCACGGGTTTTCAATGAGCAGTTCTTC.